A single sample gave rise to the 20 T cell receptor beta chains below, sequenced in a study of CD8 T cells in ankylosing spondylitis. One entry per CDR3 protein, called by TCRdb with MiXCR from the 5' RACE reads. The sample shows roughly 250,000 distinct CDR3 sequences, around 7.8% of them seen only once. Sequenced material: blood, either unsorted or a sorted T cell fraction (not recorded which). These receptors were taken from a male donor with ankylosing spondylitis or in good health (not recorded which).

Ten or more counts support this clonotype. The CDR3 sequence: CSAGDTTSYGYTF. CDR3 nucleotide sequence: TGCAGTGCTGGCGACACCACCTCCTATGGCTACACCTTC. The chain links TRBV20-1 to TRBJ1-2; no reliable D call. The CDR3 spans 13 residues. The germline gives CDR1 DFQATT, CDR2 SNEGSKA (reference sequence). The V end lost 5 bases, the J end lost 4 bases, and 14 bases lay between the germline ends.

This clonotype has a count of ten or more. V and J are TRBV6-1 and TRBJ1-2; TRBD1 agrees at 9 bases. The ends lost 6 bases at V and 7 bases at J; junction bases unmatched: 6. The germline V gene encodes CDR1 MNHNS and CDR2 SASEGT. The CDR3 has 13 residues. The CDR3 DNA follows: TGTGCCAGCAGAAATTGGGACAGGGTTGGCTACACCTTC. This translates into CASRNWDRVGYTF.

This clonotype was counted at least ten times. The CDR3 is CASSKTGGEPYGYTF. CDR3 sequence (DNA): TGTGCCAGCAGCAAGACAGGGGGGGAACCATATGGCTACACCTTC. The rearrangement uses TRBV7-2 and TRBJ1-2; TRBD1 matches 9 bases. CDR3 length: 15 residues. The junction had 9 bases not matched to a gene; V was cut back by 5 bases and J by 5 bases. The germline gives CDR1 SGHTA, CDR2 FQGNSA.

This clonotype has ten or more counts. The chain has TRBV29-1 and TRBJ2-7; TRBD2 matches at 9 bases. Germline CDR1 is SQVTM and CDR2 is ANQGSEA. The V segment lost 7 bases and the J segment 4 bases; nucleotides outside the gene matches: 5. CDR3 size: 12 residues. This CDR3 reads CSASSGIYEQYF. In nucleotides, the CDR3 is TGCAGCGCATCTAGCGGGATTTACGAGCAGTACTTC.

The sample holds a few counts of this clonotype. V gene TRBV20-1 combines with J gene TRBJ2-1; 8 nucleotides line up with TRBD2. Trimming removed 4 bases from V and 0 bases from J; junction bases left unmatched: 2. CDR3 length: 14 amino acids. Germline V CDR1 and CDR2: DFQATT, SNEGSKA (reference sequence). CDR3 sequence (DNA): TGCAGTGCTACGGGGGGGAGCTCCTACAATGAGCAGTTCTTC. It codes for CSATGGSSYNEQFF.

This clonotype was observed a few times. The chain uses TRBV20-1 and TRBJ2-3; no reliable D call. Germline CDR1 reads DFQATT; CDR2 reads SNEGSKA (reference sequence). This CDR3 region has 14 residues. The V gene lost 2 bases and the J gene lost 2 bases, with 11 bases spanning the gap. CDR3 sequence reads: CSARSGRSTDTQYF. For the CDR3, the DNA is TGCAGTGCTAGATCCGGGCGGTCCACAGATACGCAGTATTTT.

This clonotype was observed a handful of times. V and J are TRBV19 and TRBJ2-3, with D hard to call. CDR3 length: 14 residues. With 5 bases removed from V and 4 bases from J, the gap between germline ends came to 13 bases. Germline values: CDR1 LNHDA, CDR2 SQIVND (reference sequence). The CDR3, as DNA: TGTGCCAGTAGTTCCGGGTACGGTCCAGATACGCAGTATTTT. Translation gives CASSSGYGPDTQYF.

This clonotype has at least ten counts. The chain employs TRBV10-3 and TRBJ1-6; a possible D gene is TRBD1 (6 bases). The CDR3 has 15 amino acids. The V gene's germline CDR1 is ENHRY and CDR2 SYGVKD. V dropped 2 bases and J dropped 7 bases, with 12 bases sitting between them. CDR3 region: CAISEDPQGNSPLHF. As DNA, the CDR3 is TGTGCCATCAGTGAGGATCCACAGGGCAATTCACCCCTCCACTTT.

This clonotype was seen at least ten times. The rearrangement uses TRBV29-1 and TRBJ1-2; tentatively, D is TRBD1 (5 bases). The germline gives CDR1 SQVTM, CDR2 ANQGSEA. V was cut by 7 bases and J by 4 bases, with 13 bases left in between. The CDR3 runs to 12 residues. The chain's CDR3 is CSALTGTYGYTF. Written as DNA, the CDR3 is TGCAGCGCCCTAACAGGAACCTATGGCTACACCTTC.

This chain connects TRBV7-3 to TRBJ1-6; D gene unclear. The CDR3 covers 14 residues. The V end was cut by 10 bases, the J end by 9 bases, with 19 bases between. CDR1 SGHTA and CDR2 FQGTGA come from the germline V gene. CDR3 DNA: TGTGCCATGGGCCCCGGGTTTCGGGGTTCACCCCTCCACTTT. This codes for CAMGPGFRGSPLHF.

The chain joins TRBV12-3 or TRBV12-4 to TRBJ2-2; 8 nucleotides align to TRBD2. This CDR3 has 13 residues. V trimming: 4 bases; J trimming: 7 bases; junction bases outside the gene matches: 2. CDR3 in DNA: TGTGCCAGCAGTTCCGGGGGGGGCGGGGAGCTGTTTTTT. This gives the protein CASSSGGGGELFF.

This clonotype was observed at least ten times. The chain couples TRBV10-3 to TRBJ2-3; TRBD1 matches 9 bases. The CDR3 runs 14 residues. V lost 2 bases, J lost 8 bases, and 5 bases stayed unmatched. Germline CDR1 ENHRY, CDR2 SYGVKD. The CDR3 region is CAISEGTGRRTQYF. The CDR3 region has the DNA TGTGCCATCAGTGAGGGGACAGGGCGTCGTACGCAGTATTTT.

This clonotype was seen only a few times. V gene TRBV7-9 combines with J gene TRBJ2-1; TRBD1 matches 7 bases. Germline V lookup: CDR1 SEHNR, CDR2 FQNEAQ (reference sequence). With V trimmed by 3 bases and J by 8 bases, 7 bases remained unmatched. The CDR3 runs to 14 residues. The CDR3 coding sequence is TGTGCCAGCAGCTTTTTGACAGGGTCCGATGAGCAGTTCTTC. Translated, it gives CASSFLTGSDEQFF.

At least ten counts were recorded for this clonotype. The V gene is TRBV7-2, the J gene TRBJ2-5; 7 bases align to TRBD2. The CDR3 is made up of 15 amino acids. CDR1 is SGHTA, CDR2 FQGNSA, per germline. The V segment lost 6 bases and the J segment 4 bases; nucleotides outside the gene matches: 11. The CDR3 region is CASSSLRESAETQYF. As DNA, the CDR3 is TGTGCCAGCAGTTCCCTGCGGGAGAGTGCAGAGACCCAGTACTTC.

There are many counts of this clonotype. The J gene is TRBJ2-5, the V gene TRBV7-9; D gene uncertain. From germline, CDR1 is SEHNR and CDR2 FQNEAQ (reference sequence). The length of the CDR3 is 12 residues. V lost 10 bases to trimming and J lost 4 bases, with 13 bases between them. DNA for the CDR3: TGTGCCACCACTCCAGGTTTAGAGACCCAGTACTTC. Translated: CATTPGLETQYF. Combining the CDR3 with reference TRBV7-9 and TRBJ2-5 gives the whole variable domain DTGVSQNPRHKITKRGQNVTFRCDPISEHNRLYWYRQTLGQGPEFLTYFQNEAQLEKSRLLSDRFSAERPKGSFSTLEIQRTEQGDSAMYLCATTPGLETQYFGPGTRLLVL.

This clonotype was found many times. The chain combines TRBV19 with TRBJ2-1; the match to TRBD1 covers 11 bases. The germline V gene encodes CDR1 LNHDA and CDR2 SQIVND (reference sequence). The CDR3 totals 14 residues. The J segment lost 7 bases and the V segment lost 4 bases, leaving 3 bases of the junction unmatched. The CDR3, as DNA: TGTGCCAGTAGTAAGGGGACAGGGGGAAATGAGCAGTTCTTC. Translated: CASSKGTGGNEQFF.

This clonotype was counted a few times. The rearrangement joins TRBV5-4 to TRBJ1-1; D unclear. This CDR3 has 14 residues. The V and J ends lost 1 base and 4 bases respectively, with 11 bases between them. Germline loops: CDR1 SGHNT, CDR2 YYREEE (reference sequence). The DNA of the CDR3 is TGTGCCAGCAGCTTGCCACGGGTGGGCACTGAAGCTTTCTTT. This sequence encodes CASSLPRVGTEAFF.

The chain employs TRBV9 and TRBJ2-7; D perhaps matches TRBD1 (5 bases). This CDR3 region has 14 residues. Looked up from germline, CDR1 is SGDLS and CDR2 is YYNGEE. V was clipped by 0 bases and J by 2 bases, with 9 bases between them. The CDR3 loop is CASSVGDSTYEQYF. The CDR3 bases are TGTGCCAGCAGCGTAGGTGACAGCACCTACGAGCAGTACTTC. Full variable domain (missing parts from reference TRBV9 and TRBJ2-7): DSGVTQTPKHLITATGQRVTLRCSPRSGDLSVYWYQQSLDQGLQFLIQYYNGEERAKGNILERFSAQQFPDLHSELNLSSLELGDSALYFCASSVGDSTYEQYFGPGTRLTVT.

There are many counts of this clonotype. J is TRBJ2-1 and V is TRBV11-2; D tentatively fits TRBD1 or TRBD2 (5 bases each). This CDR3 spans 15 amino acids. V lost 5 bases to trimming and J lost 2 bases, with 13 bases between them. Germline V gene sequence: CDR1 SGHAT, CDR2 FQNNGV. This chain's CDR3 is CASSPPGRAYNEQFF. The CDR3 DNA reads TGTGCCAGCAGCCCACCGGGACGCGCCTACAATGAGCAGTTCTTC.

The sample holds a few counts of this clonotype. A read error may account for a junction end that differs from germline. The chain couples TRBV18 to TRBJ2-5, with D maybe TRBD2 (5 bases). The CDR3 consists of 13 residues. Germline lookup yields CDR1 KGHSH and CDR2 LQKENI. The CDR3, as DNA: TGTGCCAGTTCACGGTCCCGCGGGGAGACCCAGTACTTC. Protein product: CASSRSRGETQYF.